Here is one T cell receptor (beta chain) with its context. TCRdb analysed the 5' RACE reads with MiXCR anew, one entry per CDR3 protein. Among roughly 520,000 distinct CDR3 sequences listed, 21% were seen once. This CDR3 comprises 14 residues. Trimming pared 7 bases from V and 0 bases from J, leaving 12 bases between. Germline lookup yields CDR1 LGHDT and CDR2 YNNKEL (reference sequence). This sample was included in a study of T cells after yellow fever vaccination. Here the sequenced sample was PBMCs, taken around 3 weeks after the first yellow fever vaccination. The V and J genes are TRBV3-1 and TRBJ1-1; unclear D gene. The source of this sequence is a man aged 18-30 years who received the YFV17D yellow fever vaccine. DNA for the CDR3: TGTGCCAGCACCCAGGCCAGACTGAACACTGAAGCTTTCTTT. It translates to CASTQARLNTEAFF.